This T cell receptor (beta chain) was documented in a study of CD8+CD57+ T cells in acquired aplastic anemia. Study context: The mean DNA yield obtained from sorted CD4+ and CD8+ cells came to 3 to 3.5 ug.

The sequenced patients had an expansion of CD8+CD57+ cells seen by flow cytometry. Germline-derived CDR1 and CDR2 are SNHLY and FYNNEI. Trimming removed 6 bases from V and 3 bases from J, with 12 bases in between. The CDR3 contains 14 residues. This clonotype was found many times. As yet, its antigen is unknown. Study conclusions and caveats: Patients shared 25 to 30 CD8+ CDR3 sequences with controls.

Genomic DNA acted as the template from which TCR beta VDJ combination and CDR3 sequence profiling were carried out. MiXCR was run by TCRdb on the reads, yielding one entry per CDR3 protein. The sample has some 180,000 distinct CDR3 sequences, more than 60% seen once; the top ten hold approximately 40%. V is TRBV2 and J is TRBJ1-5; TRBD1 is a possible D gene (6 bases). The material sequenced was sorted CD4+, CD8+, or CD8+CD57+ T cells (not recorded which) from PBMCs. This TCR was sampled from a human donor with aplastic anemia. The DNA for the CDR3 is TGTGCCAGCAGAAGAAGGGGGGTCAATCAGCCCCAGCATTTT. This translates into CASRRRGVNQPQHF.